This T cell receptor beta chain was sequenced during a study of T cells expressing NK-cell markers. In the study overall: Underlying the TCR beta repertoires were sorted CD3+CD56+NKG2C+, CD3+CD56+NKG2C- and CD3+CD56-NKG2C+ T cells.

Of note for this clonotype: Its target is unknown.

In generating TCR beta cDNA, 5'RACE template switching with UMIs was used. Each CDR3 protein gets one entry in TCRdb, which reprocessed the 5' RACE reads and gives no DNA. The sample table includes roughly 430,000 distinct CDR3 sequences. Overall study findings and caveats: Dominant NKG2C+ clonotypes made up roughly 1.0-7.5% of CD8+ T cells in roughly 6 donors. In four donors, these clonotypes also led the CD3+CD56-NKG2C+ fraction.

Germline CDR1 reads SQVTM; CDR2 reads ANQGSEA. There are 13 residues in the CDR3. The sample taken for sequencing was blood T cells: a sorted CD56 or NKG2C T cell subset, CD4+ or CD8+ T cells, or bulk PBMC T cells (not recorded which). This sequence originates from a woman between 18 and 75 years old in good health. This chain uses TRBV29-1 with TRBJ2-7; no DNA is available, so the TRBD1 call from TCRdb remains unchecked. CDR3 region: CSVARGSNYEQYF.